Listed below are T cell receptor beta chains from one sample, sequenced in a study of breast tumors, draining lymph nodes, adjacent tissues. TCRdb itself ran the multiplex PCR reads through MiXCR, one entry per CDR3 protein. Here the sample spans 200,000 to 250,000 distinct CDR3 sequences, roughly 30% being singletons. Source material: axillary lymph node tissue. The receptor set was obtained from a female donor with breast cancer. Some clones in this sample may be carry-over from other donors' samples. Each CDR3 is given with its conserved first and last residue. A D gene is named only where the DNA matches it firmly. Only part of the rows carry a size: once, few, many, or a class if the clone is expanded.

j_call: TRBJ1-4; v_call: TRBV6-1; clone_size: many; d_call: .; cdr3_aa: CASSPPPGTREKLFF; cdr3_nt: TGTGCCAGCAGTCCCCCCCCCGGGACGAGGGAAAAACTGTTTTTT
j_call: TRBJ2-7; v_call: TRBV5-1; clone_size: many; d_call: .; cdr3_aa: CASSLGQFGAYEQYF; cdr3_nt: TGCGCCAGCAGCTTGGGACAGTTCGGGGCCTACGAGCAGTACTTC
j_call: TRBJ1-5; v_call: TRBV20-1; clone_size: .; d_call: .; cdr3_aa: CSASLHPRSQETQHF; cdr3_nt: TGCAGTGCTAGCCTACACCCACGGAGCCAAGAGACCCAGCATTTT
j_call: TRBJ2-7; v_call: TRBV7-3; clone_size: .; d_call: .; cdr3_aa: CASSPRENQTYEQYF; cdr3_nt: TGTGCCAGCAGCCCCCGCGAAAATCAAACCTACGAGCAGTACTTC
j_call: TRBJ2-1; v_call: TRBV20-1; clone_size: many; d_call: TRBD2; cdr3_aa: CSALSGRALNEQFF; cdr3_nt: TGCAGTGCTCTTAGCGGGAGGGCCCTCAATGAGCAGTTCTTC
j_call: TRBJ2-7; v_call: TRBV5-1; clone_size: many; d_call: TRBD2; cdr3_aa: CARSAGGATLSYEQYF; cdr3_nt: TGCGCCAGATCAGCGGGAGGAGCAACGCTCTCCTACGAGCAGTACTTC
j_call: TRBJ1-5; v_call: TRBV20-1; clone_size: many; d_call: .; cdr3_aa: CSARDQGNQPQHF; cdr3_nt: TGCAGTGCTAGAGATCAGGGAAATCAGCCCCAGCATTTT
j_call: TRBJ2-1; v_call: TRBV12-3/TRBV12-4; clone_size: many; d_call: TRBD1; cdr3_aa: CASLPSGQGNNEQFF; cdr3_nt: TGTGCCAGCCTCCCCTCGGGACAGGGGAACAATGAGCAGTTCTTC
j_call: TRBJ2-7; v_call: TRBV20-1; clone_size: .; d_call: .; cdr3_aa: CSASEGGEAAYEQYF; cdr3_nt: TGCAGTGCTAGTGAAGGAGGGGAAGCCGCCTACGAGCAGTACTTC
j_call: TRBJ2-1; v_call: TRBV29-1; clone_size: .; d_call: .; cdr3_aa: CSVPEAGGAYNEQFF; cdr3_nt: TGCAGCGTTCCGGAGGCCGGTGGCGCATACAATGAGCAGTTCTTC
j_call: TRBJ2-3; v_call: TRBV30; clone_size: many; d_call: .; cdr3_aa: CAWTSGGHRTDTQYF; cdr3_nt: TGTGCCTGGACTTCTGGAGGGCACCGCACAGATACGCAGTATTTT
j_call: TRBJ1-3; v_call: TRBV9; clone_size: many; d_call: TRBD1; cdr3_aa: CASSAATGGLSGNTIYF; cdr3_nt: TGTGCCAGCAGCGCGGCGACAGGGGGTCTCTCTGGAAACACCATATATTTT
j_call: TRBJ2-2; v_call: TRBV20-1; clone_size: many; d_call: .; cdr3_aa: CSARDNQGGPGELFF; cdr3_nt: TGCAGTGCTAGAGATAACCAGGGGGGACCCGGGGAGCTGTTTTTT
j_call: TRBJ2-3; v_call: TRBV7-8; clone_size: many; d_call: .; cdr3_aa: CASSLGVVITTTDTQYF; cdr3_nt: TGTGCCAGCAGCTTAGGAGTGGTGATCACCACGACAGATACGCAGTATTTT
j_call: TRBJ2-6; v_call: TRBV7-3; clone_size: many; d_call: .; cdr3_aa: CASSLGVNAGANVLTF; cdr3_nt: TGTGCCAGCAGCTTAGGAGTTAATGCTGGGGCCAACGTCCTGACTTTC
j_call: TRBJ1-1; v_call: TRBV28; clone_size: .; d_call: TRBD1; cdr3_aa: CASKVRQGNTEAFF; cdr3_nt: TGTGCCAGCAAAGTTAGACAGGGGAACACTGAAGCTTTCTTT
j_call: TRBJ2-2; v_call: TRBV6-5; clone_size: .; d_call: .; cdr3_aa: CASSHDPTRELFF; cdr3_nt: TGTGCCAGCAGTCACGACCCCACTCGGGAGCTGTTTTTT
j_call: TRBJ2-7; v_call: TRBV29-1; clone_size: many; d_call: .; cdr3_aa: CSVTGAYEQYF; cdr3_nt: TGCAGCGTAACGGGAGCCTACGAGCAGTACTTC
j_call: TRBJ2-3; v_call: TRBV4-2; clone_size: .; d_call: .; cdr3_aa: CASSQGARLTQYF; cdr3_nt: TGTGCCAGCAGCCAAGGTGCCCGATTGACGCAGTATTTT
j_call: TRBJ1-5; v_call: TRBV19; clone_size: many; d_call: .; cdr3_aa: CASSMGQYSNQPQHF; cdr3_nt: TGTGCCAGTAGTATGGGCCAATATAGCAATCAGCCCCAGCATTTT
j_call: TRBJ1-2; v_call: TRBV29-1; clone_size: many; d_call: TRBD1; cdr3_aa: CSVDGQGVGGYTF; cdr3_nt: TGCAGCGTAGATGGACAGGGGGTTGGCGGCTACACCTTC
j_call: TRBJ2-6; v_call: TRBV7-6; clone_size: many; d_call: TRBD2; cdr3_aa: CASSLEVRGGSGANVLTF; cdr3_nt: TGTGCCAGCAGCTTAGAGGTCCGGGGGGGGTCTGGGGCCAACGTCCTGACTTTC
j_call: TRBJ2-1; v_call: TRBV28; clone_size: many; d_call: .; cdr3_aa: CASSGYYNEQFF; cdr3_nt: TGTGCCAGCAGCGGGTACTACAATGAGCAGTTCTTC
j_call: TRBJ2-1; v_call: TRBV28; clone_size: many; d_call: .; cdr3_aa: CASNRSPSSYNEQFF; cdr3_nt: TGTGCCAGCAACAGGAGCCCCAGCTCCTACAATGAGCAGTTCTTC
j_call: TRBJ2-2; v_call: TRBV6-5; clone_size: many; d_call: TRBD2; cdr3_aa: CASSYTSGSGGELFF; cdr3_nt: TGTGCCAGCAGTTACACTAGCGGGAGTGGCGGGGAGCTGTTTTTT
j_call: TRBJ2-7; v_call: TRBV20-1; clone_size: many; d_call: TRBD2; cdr3_aa: CSASPTSGRGHEQYF; cdr3_nt: TGCAGTGCTAGTCCAACTAGCGGGCGAGGCCACGAGCAGTACTTC
j_call: TRBJ1-2; v_call: TRBV18; clone_size: .; d_call: TRBD1; cdr3_aa: CASSHYRDSDLYGYTF; cdr3_nt: TGTGCCAGCTCACACTACCGGGACAGTGATCTGTATGGCTACACCTTC
j_call: TRBJ1-6; v_call: TRBV9; clone_size: many; d_call: .; cdr3_aa: CASSVGAGGTYNSPLHF; cdr3_nt: TGTGCCAGCAGCGTAGGAGCCGGGGGAACCTATAATTCACCCCTCCACTTT
j_call: TRBJ2-7; v_call: TRBV2; clone_size: few; d_call: TRBD2; cdr3_aa: CASRGTSGAYEQYF; cdr3_nt: TGTGCCAGCAGGGGGACTAGCGGCGCCTACGAGCAGTACTTC
j_call: TRBJ2-2; v_call: TRBV11-3; clone_size: many; d_call: TRBD1; cdr3_aa: CASSLVPSPTGVLTGELFF; cdr3_nt: TGTGCCAGCAGCTTAGTACCCTCCCCGACAGGGGTCCTTACCGGGGAGCTGTTTTTT
j_call: TRBJ2-1; v_call: TRBV7-2; clone_size: many; d_call: TRBD2; cdr3_aa: CASSFQTSGIYNEQFF; cdr3_nt: TGTGCCAGCAGCTTCCAGACTAGCGGGATCTACAATGAGCAGTTCTTC
j_call: TRBJ2-3; v_call: TRBV20-1; clone_size: many; d_call: TRBD2; cdr3_aa: CSASPLAGGTDTQYF; cdr3_nt: TGCAGTGCTAGTCCACTAGCGGGGGGCACAGATACGCAGTATTTT
j_call: TRBJ2-7; v_call: TRBV29-1; clone_size: many; d_call: .; cdr3_aa: CSVAPSGVGYEQYF; cdr3_nt: TGCAGCGTTGCCCCGTCGGGGGTTGGGTACGAGCAGTACTTC
j_call: TRBJ1-4; v_call: TRBV18; clone_size: many; d_call: .; cdr3_aa: CASSQRDGEKLFF; cdr3_nt: TGTGCCAGCTCACAACGGGACGGTGAAAAACTGTTTTTT
j_call: TRBJ2-3; v_call: TRBV28; clone_size: many; d_call: .; cdr3_aa: CASKNDPYTQYF; cdr3_nt: TGTGCCAGCAAGAACGATCCCTATACGCAGTATTTT
j_call: TRBJ2-7; v_call: TRBV6-5; clone_size: many; d_call: .; cdr3_aa: CASRPAEGLSYEQYF; cdr3_nt: TGTGCCAGCAGACCGGCTGAAGGACTGAGCTACGAGCAGTACTTC
j_call: TRBJ2-2; v_call: TRBV7-8; clone_size: .; d_call: .; cdr3_aa: CASTLGGLQGELFF; cdr3_nt: TGTGCCAGCACCTTGGGGGGGCTCCAAGGGGAGCTGTTTTTT